The sequence of this T cell receptor (beta chain) was determined in a study of early T cells in non-severe SARS-CoV-2 infection. Germline loops: CDR1 SNHLY, CDR2 FYNNEI. The V and J ends lost 8 bases and 5 bases respectively, with 15 bases between them. There are 14 residues in the CDR3. Study-wide findings and caveats: The matching step, a VDJdb search, favored anti-spike CD8 responses and missed private and CD4 specificities.

This clonotype came up many times. Its antigen is still unknown. Each CDR3 protein is one row after TCRdb ran MiXCR on the 5' RACE reads. This table holds around 70,000 distinct CDR3 sequences, 12% found once. This clonotype originated in an adult who was a healthcare worker with PCR-confirmed SARS-CoV-2 infection or an uninfected control (not recorded which). The sequencing input was whole blood. The V gene is TRBV2, the J gene TRBJ2-2, with D unresolved. CDR3 sequence: CASRSDPATGELFF. The CDR3 region has the DNA TGTGCCAGCCGGTCGGACCCGGCGACCGGGGAGCTGTTTTTT.